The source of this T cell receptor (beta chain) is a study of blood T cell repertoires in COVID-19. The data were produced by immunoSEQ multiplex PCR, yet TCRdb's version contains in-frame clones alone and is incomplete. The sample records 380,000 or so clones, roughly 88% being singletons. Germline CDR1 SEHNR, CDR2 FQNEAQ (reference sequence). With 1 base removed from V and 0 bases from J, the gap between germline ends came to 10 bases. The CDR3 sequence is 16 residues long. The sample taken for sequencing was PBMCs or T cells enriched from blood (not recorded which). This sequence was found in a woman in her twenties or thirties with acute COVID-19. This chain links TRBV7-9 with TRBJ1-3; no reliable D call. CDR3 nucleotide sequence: TGTGCCAGCAGCTTAGGCGGCACGACCTCTGGAAACACCATATATTTT. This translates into CASSLGGTTSGNTIYF.